This T cell receptor (beta chain) was recorded in a study of T cells after posttransplantation cyclophosphamide. Study-level points and caveats: TRB overlap between skin or GI tissue T cells and blood was limited. Donor CD8+ memory clones often dominated recipient blood repertoires at later times.

TCRdb's copy holds only in-frame clones and misses some; the assay was immunoSEQ multiplex PCR. The table includes 4,500 to 6,000 clones, approximately 94% detected once. CDR3 length: 14 residues. CDR1 and CDR2 (germline): SGHKS, YYEKEE (reference sequence). Trimming removed 4 bases at V and 5 bases at J, with 12 bases between. In regard to this clone: The antigen remains undetermined.

The sequenced sample was CD4+ T cells sorted from bone marrow. The chain is built from TRBV5-5 and TRBJ1-4; the D gene is possibly TRBD1 (6 bases). This sequence originates from a woman aged 60-75 years in good health, CMV-negative, and a related stem cell transplant donor. The CDR3 DNA reads as TGTGCCAGCAGCATGGGACACATCAATGAAAAACTGTTTTTT. Amino acid sequence: CASSMGHINEKLFF.